This TCR beta chain was captured in a study of T cell responses to AZD1222 COVID-19 vaccine. Points from the study as a whole: A mostly white British donor set with more females was recruited, and clonal diversity was possibly underestimated. Only a handful of AZD1222 recipients, roughly 6 in all, had baseline seropositivity.

The method was immunoSEQ multiplex PCR; TCRdb's version includes in-frame clones alone and lacks a portion of them. The sample has roughly 180,000 clones, around 93% seen once; the top ten hold about 9.3%. The germline V gene has CDR1 MNHEY and CDR2 SMNVEV (reference sequence). CDR3 size: 14 residues. Trimming left V 8 bases short and J 6 bases short, with 19 bases between. For this clone: Its target is unknown.

This clonotype was sampled from an adult in good health. The input for sequencing was peripheral blood, taken on day 0 of AZD1222 vaccination. The chain carries TRBV27 and TRBJ1-2; unclear D gene. CDR3 coding DNA: TGTGCCAGCTCCGCTAGCCTTCTCGAGGATGGCTACACCTTC. This encodes CASSASLLEDGYTF.